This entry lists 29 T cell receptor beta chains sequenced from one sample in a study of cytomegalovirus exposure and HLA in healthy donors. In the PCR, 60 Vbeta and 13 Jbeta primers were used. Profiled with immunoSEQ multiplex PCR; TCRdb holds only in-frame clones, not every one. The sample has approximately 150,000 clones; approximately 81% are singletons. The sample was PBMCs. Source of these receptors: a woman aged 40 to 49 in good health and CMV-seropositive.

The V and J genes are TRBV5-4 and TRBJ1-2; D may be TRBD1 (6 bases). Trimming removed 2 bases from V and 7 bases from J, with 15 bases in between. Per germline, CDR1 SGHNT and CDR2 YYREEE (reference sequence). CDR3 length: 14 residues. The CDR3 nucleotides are TGTGCCAGCAGCTTAAAGGACAGAATTGGTGGCTACACCTTC. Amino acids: CASSLKDRIGGYTF.

For the CDR3, the DNA is TGCAGCGCCTTGGCCGGCCAGGACTCGTACTTC. Translating gives CSALAGQDSYF. The V call is TRBV29-1, the J call TRBJ2-7; TRBD2 might be the D (5 bases). CDR1 is SQVTM and CDR2 is ANQGSEA in the germline V gene. Trimming took off 7 bases at V and 12 bases at J, with 19 bases between the two ends. There are 11 residues in the CDR3.

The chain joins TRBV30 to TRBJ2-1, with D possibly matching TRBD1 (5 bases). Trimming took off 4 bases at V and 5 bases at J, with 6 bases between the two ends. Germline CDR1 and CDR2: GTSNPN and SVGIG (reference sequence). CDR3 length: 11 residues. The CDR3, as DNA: TGTGCCTGGATGACAGACAATGAGCAGTTCTTC. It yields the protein CAWMTDNEQFF.

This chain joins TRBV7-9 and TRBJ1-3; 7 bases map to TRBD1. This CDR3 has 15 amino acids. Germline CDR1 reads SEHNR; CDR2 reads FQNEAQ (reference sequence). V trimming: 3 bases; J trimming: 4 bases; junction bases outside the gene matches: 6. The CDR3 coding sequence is TGTGCCAGCAGCTTGTGGCAGGGGGACGGAAACACCATATATTTT. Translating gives CASSLWQGDGNTIYF.

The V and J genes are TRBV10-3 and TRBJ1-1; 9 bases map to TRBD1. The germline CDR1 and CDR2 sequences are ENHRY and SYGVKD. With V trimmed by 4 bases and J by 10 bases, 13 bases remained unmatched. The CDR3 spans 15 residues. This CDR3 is CAISATGGSPGGAFF. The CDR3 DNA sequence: TGTGCCATCAGTGCGACAGGGGGTTCCCCCGGCGGAGCTTTCTTT.

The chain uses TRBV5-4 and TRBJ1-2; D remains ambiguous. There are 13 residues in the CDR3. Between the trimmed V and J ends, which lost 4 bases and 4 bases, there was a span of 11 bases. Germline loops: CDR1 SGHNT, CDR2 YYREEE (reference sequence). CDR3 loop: CASSGPHSYGYTF. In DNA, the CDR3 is TGTGCCAGCAGCGGGCCCCACTCCTATGGCTACACCTTC.

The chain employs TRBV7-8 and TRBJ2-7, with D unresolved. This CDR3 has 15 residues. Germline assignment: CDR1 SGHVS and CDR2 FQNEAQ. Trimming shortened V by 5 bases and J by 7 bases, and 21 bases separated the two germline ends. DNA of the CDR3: TGTGCCAGCAGCCAACAAACCATCAAATTCGGGGAGCAGTACTTC. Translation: CASSQQTIKFGEQYF.

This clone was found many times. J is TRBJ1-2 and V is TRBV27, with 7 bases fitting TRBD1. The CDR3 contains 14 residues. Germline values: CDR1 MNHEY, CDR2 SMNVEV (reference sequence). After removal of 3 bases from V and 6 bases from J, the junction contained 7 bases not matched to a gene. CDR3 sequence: CASSFSTGNHGYTF. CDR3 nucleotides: TGTGCCAGCAGTTTCTCGACAGGGAATCATGGCTACACCTTC.

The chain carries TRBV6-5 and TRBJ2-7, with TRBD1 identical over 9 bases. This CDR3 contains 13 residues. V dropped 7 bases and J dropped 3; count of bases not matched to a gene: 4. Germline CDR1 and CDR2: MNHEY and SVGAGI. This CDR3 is CASTGTGNYEQYF. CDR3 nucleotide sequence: TGTGCCAGCACCGGGACAGGGAACTACGAGCAGTACTTC.

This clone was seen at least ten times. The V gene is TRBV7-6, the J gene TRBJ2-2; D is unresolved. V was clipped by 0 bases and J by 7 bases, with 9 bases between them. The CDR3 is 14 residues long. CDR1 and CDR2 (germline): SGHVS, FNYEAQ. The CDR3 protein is CASSLAASGGELFF. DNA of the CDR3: TGTGCCAGCAGCTTAGCGGCCTCGGGCGGGGAGCTGTTTTTT.

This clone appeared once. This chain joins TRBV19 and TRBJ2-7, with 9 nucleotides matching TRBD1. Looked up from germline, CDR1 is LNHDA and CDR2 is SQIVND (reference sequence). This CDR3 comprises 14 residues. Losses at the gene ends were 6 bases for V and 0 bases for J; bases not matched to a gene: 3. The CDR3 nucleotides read TGTGCCAGTAGAGACAGGGGGTCCTCCTACGAGCAGTACTTC. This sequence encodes CASRDRGSSYEQYF.

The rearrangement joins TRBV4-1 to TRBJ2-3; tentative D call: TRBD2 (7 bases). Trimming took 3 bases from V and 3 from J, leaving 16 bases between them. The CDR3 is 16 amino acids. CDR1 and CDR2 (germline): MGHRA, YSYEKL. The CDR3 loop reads CASSHGDGRGTDTQYF. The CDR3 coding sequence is TGCGCCAGCAGCCACGGGGATGGGAGGGGGACAGATACGCAGTATTTT.

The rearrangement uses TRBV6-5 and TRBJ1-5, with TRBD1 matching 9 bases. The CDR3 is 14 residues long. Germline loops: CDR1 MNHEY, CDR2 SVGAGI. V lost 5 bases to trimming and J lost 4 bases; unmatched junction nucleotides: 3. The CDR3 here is CASSSGQGNQPQHF. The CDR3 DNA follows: TGTGCCAGCAGTAGCGGACAGGGGAATCAGCCCCAGCATTTT.

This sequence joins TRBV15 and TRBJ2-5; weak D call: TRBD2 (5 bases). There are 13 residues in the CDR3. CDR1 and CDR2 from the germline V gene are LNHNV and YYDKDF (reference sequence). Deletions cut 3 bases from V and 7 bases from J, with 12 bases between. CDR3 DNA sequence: TGTGCCACCAGCAGGGGCCGGGAAGCGACCCAGTACTTC. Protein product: CATSRGREATQYF.

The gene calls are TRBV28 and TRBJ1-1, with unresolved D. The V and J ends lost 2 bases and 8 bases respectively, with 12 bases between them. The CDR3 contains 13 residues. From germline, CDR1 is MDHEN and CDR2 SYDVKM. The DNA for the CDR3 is TGTGCCAGCAGTTTACCCACGGGGTTCGAAGCTTTCTTT. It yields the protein CASSLPTGFEAFF.

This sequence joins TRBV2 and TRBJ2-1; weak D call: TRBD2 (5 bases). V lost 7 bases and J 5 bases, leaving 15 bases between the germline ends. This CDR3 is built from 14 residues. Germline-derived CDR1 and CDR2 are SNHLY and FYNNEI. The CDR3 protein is CASTPGWGDNEQFF. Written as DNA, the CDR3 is TGTGCCAGCACCCCCGGTTGGGGAGACAATGAGCAGTTCTTC.

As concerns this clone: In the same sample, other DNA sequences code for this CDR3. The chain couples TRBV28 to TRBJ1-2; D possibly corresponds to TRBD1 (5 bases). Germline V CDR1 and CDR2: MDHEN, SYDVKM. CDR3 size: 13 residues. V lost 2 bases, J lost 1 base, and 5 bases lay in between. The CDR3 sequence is CASSLQGNYGYTF. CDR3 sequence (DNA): TGTGCCAGCAGTTTACAGGGTAACTATGGCTACACCTTC.

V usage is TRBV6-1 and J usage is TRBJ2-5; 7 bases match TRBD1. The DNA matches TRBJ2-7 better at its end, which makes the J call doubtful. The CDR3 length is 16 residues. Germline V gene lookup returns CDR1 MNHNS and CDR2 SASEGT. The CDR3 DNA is TGTGCCAGCAGTGCGCAGCCGGCAGGGGGCTCCTACGAGCAGTACTTC. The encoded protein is CASSAQPAGGSYEQYF.

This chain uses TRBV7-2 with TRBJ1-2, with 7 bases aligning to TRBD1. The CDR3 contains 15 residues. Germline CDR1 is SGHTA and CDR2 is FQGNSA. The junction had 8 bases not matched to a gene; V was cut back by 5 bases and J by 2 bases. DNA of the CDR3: TGTGCCAGCAGCCCGTCCGGGACAGTCAACTATGGCTACACCTTC. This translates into CASSPSGTVNYGYTF.

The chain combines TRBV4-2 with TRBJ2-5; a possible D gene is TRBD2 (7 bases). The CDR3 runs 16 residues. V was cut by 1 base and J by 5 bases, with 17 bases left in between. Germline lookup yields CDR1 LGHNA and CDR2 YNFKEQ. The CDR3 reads CASSQGLEGGGETQYF. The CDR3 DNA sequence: TGTGCCAGCAGCCAAGGTCTCGAGGGGGGGGGCGAGACCCAGTACTTC.

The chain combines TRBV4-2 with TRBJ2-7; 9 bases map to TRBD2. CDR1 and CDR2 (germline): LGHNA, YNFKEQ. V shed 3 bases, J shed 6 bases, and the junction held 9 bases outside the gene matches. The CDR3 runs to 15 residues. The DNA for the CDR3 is TGTGCCAGCAGCCACCCCCCGCGGGAGGGATGCGAGCAGTACTTC. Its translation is CASSHPPREGCEQYF.

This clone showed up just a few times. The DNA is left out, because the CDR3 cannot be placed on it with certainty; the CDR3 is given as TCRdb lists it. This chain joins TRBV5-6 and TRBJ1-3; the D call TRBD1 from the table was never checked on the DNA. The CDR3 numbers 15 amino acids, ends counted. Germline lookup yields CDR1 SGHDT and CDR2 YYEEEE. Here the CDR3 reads CASSFGPGQTYTIYF.

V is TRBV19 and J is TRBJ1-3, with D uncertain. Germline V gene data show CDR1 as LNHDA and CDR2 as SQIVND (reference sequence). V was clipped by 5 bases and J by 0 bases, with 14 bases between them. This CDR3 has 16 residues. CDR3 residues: CASSPPPGSSGNTIYF. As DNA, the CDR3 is TGTGCCAGTAGTCCACCCCCAGGTTCCTCTGGAAACACCATATATTTT.

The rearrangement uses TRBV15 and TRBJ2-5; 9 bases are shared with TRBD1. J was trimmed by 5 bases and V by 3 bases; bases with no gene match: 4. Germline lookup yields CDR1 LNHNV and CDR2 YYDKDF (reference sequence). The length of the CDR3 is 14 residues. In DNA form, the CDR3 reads TGTGCCACCAGCAGGGGGACAGGGTGGGAGACCCAGTACTTC. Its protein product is CATSRGTGWETQYF.

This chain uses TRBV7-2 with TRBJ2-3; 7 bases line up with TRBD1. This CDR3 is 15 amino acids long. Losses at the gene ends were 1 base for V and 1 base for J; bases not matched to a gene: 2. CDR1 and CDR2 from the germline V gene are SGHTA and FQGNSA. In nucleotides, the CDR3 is TGTGCCAGCAGCTTAGTTGGACAGGGCACAGATACGCAGTATTTT. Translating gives CASSLVGQGTDTQYF. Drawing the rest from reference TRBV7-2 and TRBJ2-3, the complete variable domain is GAGVSQSPSNKVTEKGKDVELRCDPISGHTALYWYRQSLGQGLEFLIYFQGNSAPDKSGLPSDRFSAERTGGSVSTLTIQRTQQEDSAVYLCASSLVGQGTDTQYFGPGTRLTVL.

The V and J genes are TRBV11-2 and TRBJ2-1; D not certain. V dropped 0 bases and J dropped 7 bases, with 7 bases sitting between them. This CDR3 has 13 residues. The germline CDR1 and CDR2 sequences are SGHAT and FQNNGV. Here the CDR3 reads CASSLDFQNEQFF. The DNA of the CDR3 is TGTGCCAGCAGCTTAGATTTCCAGAATGAGCAGTTCTTC.

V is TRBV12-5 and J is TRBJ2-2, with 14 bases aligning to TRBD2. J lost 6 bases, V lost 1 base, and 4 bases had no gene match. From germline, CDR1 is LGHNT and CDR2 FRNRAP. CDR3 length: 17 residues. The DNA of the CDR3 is TGTGCTAGTGGTTTGGGGGGACTAGCGGGAGAACCCGGGGAGCTGTTTTTT. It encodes CASGLGGLAGEPGELFF.

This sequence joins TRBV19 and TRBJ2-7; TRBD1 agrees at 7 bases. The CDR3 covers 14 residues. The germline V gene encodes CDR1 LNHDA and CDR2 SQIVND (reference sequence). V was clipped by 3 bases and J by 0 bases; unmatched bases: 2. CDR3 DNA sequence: TGTGCCAGTAGTATCCGGACAGGCTCCTACGAGCAGTACTTC. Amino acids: CASSIRTGSYEQYF.

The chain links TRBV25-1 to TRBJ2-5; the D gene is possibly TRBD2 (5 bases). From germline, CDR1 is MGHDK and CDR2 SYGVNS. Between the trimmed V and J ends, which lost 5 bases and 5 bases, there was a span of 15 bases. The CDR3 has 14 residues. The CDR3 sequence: CASSPFGWEETQYF. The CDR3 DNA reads TGTGCCAGCAGTCCATTCGGCTGGGAGGAGACCCAGTACTTC.